One sample yielded the 9 T cell receptor beta chains listed below, sequenced in a study of blood T cell repertoires in COVID-19. Here immunoSEQ multiplex PCR was the method, and the copy in TCRdb shows in-frame clones only, minus some. This table holds about 160,000 clones, 70% to 90% found once. Sequencing was carried out using peripheral blood. All receptors come from a man aged 70 or older with acute or convalescent COVID-19.

The chain joins TRBV7-9 to TRBJ1-1, with 7 bases that match TRBD1. V trimming: 5 bases; J trimming: 4 bases; junction bases outside the gene matches: 4. Germline CDR1 and CDR2: SEHNR and FQNEAQ (reference sequence). The CDR3 sequence is 13 residues long. The CDR3 here is CASSTRQGTEAFF. In nucleotides, the CDR3 is TGTGCCAGCAGCACGCGACAGGGCACTGAAGCTTTCTTT.

V usage is TRBV3-1 (or the pseudogene TRBV3-2) and J usage is TRBJ1-2, with no clear D. Germline V gene data show CDR1 as LGHDT and CDR2 as YNNKEL (reference sequence). This CDR3 contains 15 residues. The V end lost 1 base, the J end lost 4 bases, and 13 bases lay between the germline ends. CDR3 residues: CASSQVFKSLYGYTF. The CDR3, as DNA: TGTGCCAGCAGCCAAGTCTTTAAGAGCCTCTATGGCTACACCTTC.

This rearrangement joins TRBV5-1 to TRBJ2-7, with 13 positions matching TRBD2. V lost 0 bases, J lost 3 bases, and 3 bases stayed unmatched. This CDR3 is 16 amino acids long. Germline V gene sequence: CDR1 SGHRS, CDR2 YFSETQ. Written as DNA, the CDR3 is TGCGCCAGCAGCTTGGTGGGACTAGCGGGATACTACGAGCAGTACTTC. It codes for CASSLVGLAGYYEQYF.

This clone has only a few counts. The gene calls are TRBV5-1 and TRBJ1-6; D gene unclear. V was cut by 0 bases and J by 5 bases, with 6 bases left in between. Germline V gene lookup returns CDR1 SGHRS and CDR2 YFSETQ. The CDR3 is made up of 14 amino acids. The CDR3 coding sequence is TGCGCCAGCAGCTTGGGGAGAGATAATTCACCCCTCCACTTT. Protein sequence: CASSLGRDNSPLHF.

V and J are TRBV19 and TRBJ2-1; 8 nucleotides match TRBD1. V lost 5 bases and J lost 4; bases outside the gene matches: 13. The CDR3 is made up of 17 amino acids. Germline values: CDR1 LNHDA, CDR2 SQIVND (reference sequence). The CDR3 is CASSPQAGTGVYNEQFF. In DNA, the CDR3 is TGTGCCAGTAGTCCTCAAGCCGGGACAGGTGTATACAATGAGCAGTTCTTC.

The J gene is TRBJ2-5, the V gene TRBV15; no reliable D call. Trimming stripped 3 bases from V and 5 bases from J, with 10 bases between. Germline V gene data show CDR1 as LNHNV and CDR2 as YYDKDF (reference sequence). The CDR3 length is 13 residues. CDR3 coding DNA: TGTGCCACCAGCAGTTCCCCTACCGAGACCCAGTACTTC. Its translation is CATSSSPTETQYF.

The V and J genes are TRBV27 and TRBJ2-1, with a possible D match to TRBD2 (6 bases). Per the germline V gene, CDR1 is MNHEY and CDR2 is SMNVEV (reference sequence). Deletions cut 8 bases from V and 0 bases from J, with 8 bases between. The CDR3 is 13 amino acids. CDR3 coding DNA: TGTGCCAGCGCGGGACGCTCCTACAATGAGCAGTTCTTC. It yields the protein CASAGRSYNEQFF.

In this sample, this clone turned up once. The chain links TRBV9 to TRBJ2-5, with 8 bases fitting TRBD1. Trimming cost V 4 bases and J 4 bases; bases outside gene matches: 9. Germline-derived CDR1 and CDR2 are SGDLS and YYNGEE. The CDR3 is 15 residues long. CDR3 in amino acids: CASSPKVQGGETQYF. CDR3 coding DNA: TGTGCCAGCAGCCCAAAAGTACAGGGGGGAGAGACCCAGTACTTC.

This clone was found once. The V and J genes are TRBV6-6 and TRBJ2-7; tentative D call: TRBD1 (6 bases). The CDR3 is 14 amino acids. Per germline, CDR1 MNHNY and CDR2 SVGAGI (reference sequence). The V end was cut by 3 bases, the J end by 2 bases, with 11 bases between. The chain's CDR3 is CASSYQGSTYEQYF. CDR3 sequence (DNA): TGTGCCAGCAGTTATCAGGGGTCTACCTACGAGCAGTACTTC.